The 32 T cell receptor beta chains given below trace back to one sample, sequenced in a study of blood T cell repertoires in COVID-19. The protocol was immunoSEQ multiplex PCR, while the TCRdb copy is restricted to in-frame clones and leaves out a portion. Here the sample spans 150,000 to 200,000 clones, roughly 80% being singletons. The sequenced material came from peripheral blood. These receptor sequences come from a human donor with acute or convalescent COVID-19. The donor label of this sample is uncertain.

The rearrangement uses TRBV4-1 and TRBJ2-2; 10 nucleotides align to TRBD2. The CDR3 sequence is 18 residues long. V trimming: 1 base; J trimming: 5 bases; junction bases outside the gene matches: 10. The germline gives CDR1 MGHRA, CDR2 YSYEKL. CDR3 nucleotide sequence: TGCGCCAGCAGCCAAGGGTTAGGAGCGGGGGGGCTGACCGGGGAGCTGTTTTTT. Its translation: CASSQGLGAGGLTGELFF.

V is TRBV3-1 (or the pseudogene TRBV3-2) and J is TRBJ1-2; 10 positions agree with TRBD1. Germline CDR1 and CDR2: LGHDT and YNNKEL (reference sequence). The V gene end was trimmed by 4 bases and the J gene end by 8 bases; junction bases not matched to a gene: 13. The CDR3 is made up of 16 amino acids. The CDR3 loop reads CASSPGEGQGFGGYTF. The CDR3 DNA reads as TGTGCCAGCAGCCCTGGAGAGGGACAGGGGTTCGGAGGCTACACCTTC.

The chain carries TRBV7-3 and TRBJ2-1; a weak D match, TRBD2 (6 bases). Per germline, CDR1 SGHTA and CDR2 FQGTGA. CDR3 size: 14 residues. Trimming took off 5 bases at V and 9 bases at J, with 17 bases between the two ends. CDR3: CASSPGAPRCEQFF. For the CDR3, the DNA is TGTGCCAGCAGCCCGGGAGCCCCCCGATGTGAGCAGTTCTTC.

This chain connects TRBV7-2 to TRBJ1-1; D not resolved. The CDR3 is made up of 14 amino acids. Germline values: CDR1 SGHTA, CDR2 FQGNSA. Trimming pared 5 bases from V and 0 bases from J, leaving 10 bases between. The CDR3 reads CASSTGRLNTEAFF. The CDR3 DNA is TGTGCCAGCAGCACCGGGAGGTTGAACACTGAAGCTTTCTTT.

The chain joins TRBV7-3 to TRBJ2-1, with 12 bases that match TRBD2. Unmatched junction bases numbered 3, after V lost 2 bases and J lost 4 bases. The CDR3 is made up of 16 amino acids. The germline V gene encodes CDR1 SGHTA and CDR2 FQGTGA. This CDR3 is CASSLRGLAGYNEQFF. As DNA, the CDR3 is TGTGCCAGCAGCTTACGGGGACTAGCGGGTTACAATGAGCAGTTCTTC.

V is TRBV5-6 and J is TRBJ1-4; 10 positions match TRBD1. The CDR3 runs to 15 residues. The J segment lost 8 bases and the V segment lost 4 bases, leaving 8 bases of the junction unmatched. Germline V gene sequence: CDR1 SGHDT, CDR2 YYEEEE. CDR3 bases: TGTGCCAGCAGCCCGGGGACAGGGGCTTGGGAAAAACTGTTTTTT. Its translation is CASSPGTGAWEKLFF.

This chain's CDR3 is CASSLGGGTGTEAFF. The CDR3 DNA sequence: TGTGCCAGCAGCCTTGGCGGGGGTACGGGCACTGAAGCTTTCTTT. This chain links TRBV6-5 with TRBJ1-1; TRBD1 might be the D (5 bases). CDR3 length: 15 amino acids. Trimming cost V 6 bases and J 4 bases, with 18 bases left between them. The germline V gene encodes CDR1 MNHEY and CDR2 SVGAGI.

V is TRBV2 and J is TRBJ1-5; 9 bases match TRBD1. The germline CDR1 and CDR2 sequences are SNHLY and FYNNEI. Losses at the gene ends were 6 bases for V and 1 base for J; bases not matched to a gene: 7. This CDR3 has 16 residues. Written as DNA, the CDR3 is TGTGCCAGCAGAGGTCACAGGGGGCGAAGCAATCAGCCCCAGCATTTT. As protein: CASRGHRGRSNQPQHF.

This chain connects TRBV2 to TRBJ2-2; no clear D gene. The V end lost 7 bases, the J end lost 2 bases, and 11 bases lay between the germline ends. Germline loops: CDR1 SNHLY, CDR2 FYNNEI. There are 14 residues in the CDR3. As DNA, the CDR3 is TGTGCCAGCATTAACGGAGAAAACACCGGGGAGCTGTTTTTT. Amino acids: CASINGENTGELFF.

The rearrangement joins TRBV19 to TRBJ1-2, with 9 bases lining up with TRBD1. Losses at the gene ends were 7 bases for V and 4 bases for J; bases not matched to a gene: 7. There are 14 residues in the CDR3. CDR1 and CDR2 (germline): LNHDA, SQIVND (reference sequence). This CDR3 is CASNRDREGYGYTF. The CDR3 DNA reads TGTGCCAGTAACCGGGACAGGGAAGGCTATGGCTACACCTTC.

The chain uses TRBV2 and TRBJ2-1, with D maybe TRBD2 (7 bases). CDR1 and CDR2 (germline): SNHLY, FYNNEI. This CDR3 contains 13 residues. Trimming cost V 4 bases and J 8 bases, with 12 bases left between them. The CDR3 protein is CASSAGGGDEQFF. The CDR3 coding sequence is TGTGCCAGCAGTGCAGGCGGGGGCGATGAGCAGTTCTTC.

This clone was counted once. The chain recombines TRBV7-9 with TRBJ1-1; D remains ambiguous. CDR3 size: 11 residues. V lost 4 bases and J 11 bases, leaving 11 bases between the germline ends. Germline lookup yields CDR1 SEHNR and CDR2 FQNEAQ (reference sequence). CDR3: CASSSTKEAFF. DNA for the CDR3: TGTGCCAGCAGCTCCACCAAGGAGGCTTTCTTT.

J is TRBJ2-3 and V is TRBV5-1; 11 bases are shared with TRBD2. The CDR3 contains 16 residues. Germline CDR1 and CDR2: SGHRS and YFSETQ. The ends lost 4 bases at V and 0 bases at J; junction bases unmatched: 4. The DNA of the CDR3 is TGCGCCAGCAGCCCGGGACTAGCGGTGAGCACAGATACGCAGTATTTT. It specifies CASSPGLAVSTDTQYF.

This chain links TRBV27 with TRBJ1-2; D is unclear. Germline V gene data show CDR1 as MNHEY and CDR2 as SMNVEV (reference sequence). Trimming took off 8 bases at V and 1 base at J, with 20 bases between the two ends. This CDR3 spans 16 amino acids. In DNA, the CDR3 is TGTGCCAGCCACCACCCGAGGCAGCTAATTAACTATGGCTACACCTTC. Protein sequence: CASHHPRQLINYGYTF.

In DNA form, the CDR3 reads TGTGCCACCCAGGGGGCAAGAAATTCACCCCTCCACTTT. Translated: CATQGARNSPLHF. V and J are TRBV3-1 (or the pseudogene TRBV3-2) and TRBJ1-6; 8 positions agree with TRBD1. The CDR3 is made up of 13 amino acids. Unmatched junction bases numbered 6, after V lost 10 bases and J lost 7 bases. Looked up from germline, CDR1 is LGHDT and CDR2 is YNNKEL (reference sequence).

This chain links TRBV19 with TRBJ1-5; possibly TRBD1 for D (5 bases). The V end lost 6 bases, the J end lost 1 base, and 13 bases lay between the germline ends. The CDR3 loop spans 15 amino acids. Germline V gene sequence: CDR1 LNHDA, CDR2 SQIVND (reference sequence). The CDR3 reads CASRDNYRSNQPQHF. DNA of the CDR3: TGTGCCAGTAGGGACAATTATAGGAGCAATCAGCCCCAGCATTTT.

The V and J genes are TRBV5-1 and TRBJ1-5; D remains ambiguous. V gave up 0 bases and J gave up 4 bases, with 8 bases separating them. This CDR3 spans 14 amino acids. Germline values: CDR1 SGHRS, CDR2 YFSETQ. CDR3 protein: CASSLDSQNQPQHF. The CDR3 DNA follows: TGCGCCAGCAGCTTGGACAGTCAGAATCAGCCCCAGCATTTT.

The chain carries TRBV5-4 and TRBJ2-2; tentatively, D is TRBD1 (5 bases). Germline V gives CDR1 SGHNT, CDR2 YYREEE (reference sequence). This CDR3 spans 16 amino acids. The V end was cut by 6 bases, the J end by 6 bases, with 21 bases between. CDR3 coding DNA: TGTGCCAGCACCTCTTTAAATAAGGGGCTCGCCGGGGAGCTGTTTTTT. Translating gives CASTSLNKGLAGELFF. The variable domain in full, with the rest retrieved from reference TRBV5-4 and TRBJ2-2, is ETGVTQSPTHLIKTRGQQVTLRCSSQSGHNTVSWYQQALGQGPQFIFQYYREEENGRGNFPPRFSGLQFPNYSSELNVNALELDDSALYLCASTSLNKGLAGELFFGEGSRLTVL.

V usage is TRBV28 and J usage is TRBJ1-1, with TRBD1 matching 7 bases. CDR1 and CDR2 from the germline V gene are MDHEN and SYDVKM. The V gene end was trimmed by 7 bases and the J gene end by 5 bases; junction bases not matched to a gene: 7. CDR3 length: 13 amino acids. In DNA form, the CDR3 reads TGTGCCAGCAAGGAGACAGGGCGGACTGAAGCTTTCTTT. It codes for CASKETGRTEAFF.

The genes are TRBV7-2 and TRBJ1-1; D ambiguous. CDR3 size: 12 residues. V gave up 5 bases and J gave up 7 bases, with 11 bases separating them. The germline gives CDR1 SGHTA, CDR2 FQGNSA. DNA of the CDR3: TGTGCCAGCAGCCTCCGGGTTGGTGAAGCTTTCTTT. Its translation: CASSLRVGEAFF.

The chain uses TRBV27 and TRBJ1-2; TRBD1 matches at 7 bases. The CDR3 spans 15 residues. Germline CDR1 and CDR2: MNHEY and SMNVEV (reference sequence). After removal of 4 bases from V and 4 bases from J, the junction contained 9 bases not matched to a gene. The CDR3 region has the DNA TGTGCCAGCAGTTGGTCAGGGGGTTCCCCCTATGGCTACACCTTC. This encodes CASSWSGGSPYGYTF.

The chain links TRBV19 to TRBJ2-1; a weak D match, TRBD1 (5 bases). This CDR3 has 13 amino acids. The V and J ends lost 6 bases and 10 bases respectively, with 16 bases between them. Looked up from germline, CDR1 is LNHDA and CDR2 is SQIVND (reference sequence). CDR3: CASSVGVAEEQFF. The CDR3, as DNA: TGTGCCAGTAGCGTAGGGGTGGCCGAAGAGCAGTTCTTC.

V and J are TRBV5-5 and TRBJ2-7; 11 bases agree with TRBD2. The CDR3 spans 16 residues. The V and J ends lost 4 bases and 2 bases, in that order; junction bases with no gene match: 8. CDR1 is SGHKS, CDR2 YYEKEE, per germline (reference sequence). This CDR3 reads CASSQGLAVRTYEQYF. The DNA for the CDR3 is TGTGCCAGCAGCCAGGGACTAGCGGTTCGTACCTACGAGCAGTACTTC.

This clone was seen once. V gene TRBV6-1 combines with J gene TRBJ1-2; D not certain. The V gene's germline CDR1 is MNHNS and CDR2 SASEGT. V dropped 0 bases and J dropped 4 bases, with 9 bases sitting between them. CDR3 length equals 14 residues. CDR3 amino acids: CASSEAPQSYGYTF. As DNA, the CDR3 is TGTGCCAGCAGTGAAGCGCCACAGTCCTATGGCTACACCTTC.

This chain joins TRBV5-1 and TRBJ2-3; 11 bases are shared with TRBD2. This CDR3 has 17 amino acids. Germline CDR1 and CDR2: SGHRS and YFSETQ. J lost 2 bases, V lost 6 bases, and 11 bases had no gene match. CDR3 sequence reads: CASTLAGGAFYTDTQYF. In DNA form, the CDR3 reads TGCGCCAGCACATTAGCGGGAGGGGCCTTTTACACAGATACGCAGTATTTT.

The V gene is TRBV19, the J gene TRBJ1-5, with D possibly matching TRBD1 (5 bases). CDR1 LNHDA and CDR2 SQIVND come from the germline V gene (reference sequence). With 0 bases removed from V and 3 bases from J, the gap between germline ends came to 18 bases. This CDR3 spans 18 amino acids. The CDR3 DNA follows: TGTGCCAGTAGTATAGATCAGTTCGGGGGTCTAGCCAATCAGCCCCAGCATTTT. It translates to CASSIDQFGGLANQPQHF.

The chain joins TRBV19 to TRBJ2-1, with 12 bases that match TRBD2. Germline CDR1 LNHDA, CDR2 SQIVND (reference sequence). CDR3 length: 15 amino acids. J gave up 7 bases and V 5 bases, and 6 bases lay outside the gene matches. The CDR3 sequence: CASSALAGGWNEQFF. The CDR3 DNA reads as TGTGCCAGTAGTGCGCTAGCGGGAGGGTGGAATGAGCAGTTCTTC.

CDR3 in amino acids: CASSVAGGTDTQYF. CDR3 coding DNA: TGTGCCAGCAGCGTAGCGGGCGGCACAGATACGCAGTATTTT. The gene calls are TRBV14 and TRBJ2-3, with TRBD2 identical over 7 bases. Trimming removed 5 bases from V and 1 base from J; junction bases left unmatched: 3. Germline V gene data show CDR1 as SGHDN and CDR2 as FVKESK. The CDR3 has 14 residues.

The chain employs TRBV5-1 and TRBJ2-1; 13 bases fit TRBD2. Germline V gene lookup returns CDR1 SGHRS and CDR2 YFSETQ. This CDR3 region has 16 residues. V was clipped by 4 bases and J by 4 bases; unmatched bases: 5. The CDR3 sequence: CASSLSLAGGYNEQFF. Written as DNA, the CDR3 is TGCGCCAGCAGCCTCTCACTAGCGGGGGGGTACAATGAGCAGTTCTTC. Variable domain in full (rest from reference TRBV5-1 and TRBJ2-1): KAGVTQTPRYLIKTRGQQVTLSCSPISGHRSVSWYQQTPGQGLQFLFEYFSETQRNKGNFPGRFSGRQFSNSRSEMNVSTLELGDSALYLCASSLSLAGGYNEQFFGPGTRLTVL.

V and J are TRBV30 and TRBJ2-7; D uncertain. The CDR3 length is 12 residues. Between the trimmed V and J ends, which lost 3 bases and 3 bases, there was a span of 9 bases. CDR1 GTSNPN and CDR2 SVGIG come from the germline V gene (reference sequence). This CDR3 is CAWRPHSYEQYF. In DNA, the CDR3 is TGTGCCTGGAGGCCCCACAGCTACGAGCAGTACTTC. The variable domain in full, completed from reference TRBV30 and TRBJ2-7, reads SQTIHQWPATLVQPVGSPLSLECTVEGTSNPNLYWYRQAAGRGLQLLFYSVGIGQISSEVPQNLSASRPQDRQFILSSKKLLLSDSGFYLCAWRPHSYEQYFGPGTRLTVT.

This chain uses TRBV3-1 (or the pseudogene TRBV3-2) with TRBJ1-3, with 7 bases matching TRBD1. Germline CDR1 and CDR2: LGHDT and YNNKEL (reference sequence). V shed 4 bases and J 2 bases; nucleotides not matched to a gene: 8. The CDR3 contains 16 residues. The CDR3 protein is CASSPRQGETGNTIYF. In DNA, the CDR3 is TGTGCCAGCAGCCCGAGACAGGGCGAGACTGGAAACACCATATATTTT.

In its sample, this clone was seen once. The V and J genes are TRBV12-3 or TRBV12-4 and TRBJ2-7, with D perhaps matching TRBD1 (6 bases). Trimming shortened V by 1 base and J by 4 bases, and 8 bases separated the two germline ends. CDR3 length equals 13 residues. CDR3 DNA sequence: TGTGCCAGCAGTTTAGTACAGGGATACGAGCAGTACTTC. Protein: CASSLVQGYEQYF.